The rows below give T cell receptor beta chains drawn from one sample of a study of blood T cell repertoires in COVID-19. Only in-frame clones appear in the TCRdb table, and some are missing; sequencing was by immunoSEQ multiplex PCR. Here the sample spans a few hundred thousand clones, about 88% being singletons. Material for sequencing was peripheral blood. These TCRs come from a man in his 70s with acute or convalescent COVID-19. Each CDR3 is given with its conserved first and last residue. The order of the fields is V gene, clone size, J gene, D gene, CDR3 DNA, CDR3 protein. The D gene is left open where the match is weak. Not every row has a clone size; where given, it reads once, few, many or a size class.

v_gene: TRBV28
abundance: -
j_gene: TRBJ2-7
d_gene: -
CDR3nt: TGTGCCAGCAGTTTTCCCCCTCAGGGAACCTACGAGCAGTACTTC
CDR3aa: CASSFPPQGTYEQYF

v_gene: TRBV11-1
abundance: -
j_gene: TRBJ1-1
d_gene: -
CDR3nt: TGTGCCAGCAGCTTAGTCCAGGCTGAAGCTTTCTTT
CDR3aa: CASSLVQAEAFF

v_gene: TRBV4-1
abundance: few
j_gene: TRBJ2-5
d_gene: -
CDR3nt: TGCGCCAGCAGCCAGGGAGTCCGGGAGACCCAGTACTTC
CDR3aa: CASSQGVRETQYF

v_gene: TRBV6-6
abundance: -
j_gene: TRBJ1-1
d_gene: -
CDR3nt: TGTGCCAGCAGTCCAATCCCACAGGGATTTATGAACACTGAAGCTTTCTTT
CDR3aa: CASSPIPQGFMNTEAFF

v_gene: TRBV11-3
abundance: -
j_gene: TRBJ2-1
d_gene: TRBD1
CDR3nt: TGTGCCAGCAGCCTTAGTTCAGGGGGAGTCAATGAGCAGTTCTTC
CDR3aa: CASSLSSGGVNEQFF

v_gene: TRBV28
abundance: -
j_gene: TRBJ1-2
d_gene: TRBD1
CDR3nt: TGTGCCACCCTGGACAGGGCCCGTTATGGCTACACCTTC
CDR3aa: CATLDRARYGYTF

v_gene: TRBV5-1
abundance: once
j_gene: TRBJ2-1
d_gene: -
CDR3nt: TGCGCCAGCGGGCCAGCTGCCTCCTACAATGAGCAGTTCTTC
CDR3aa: CASGPAASYNEQFF

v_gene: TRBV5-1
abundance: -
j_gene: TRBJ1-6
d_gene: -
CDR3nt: TGCGCCAGCAGCGTAGGCAGGGACTCTAGTTCACCCCTCCACTTT
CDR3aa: CASSVGRDSSSPLHF

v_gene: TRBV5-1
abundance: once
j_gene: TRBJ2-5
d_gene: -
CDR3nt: TGCGCCAGCAGCTTGGGGCAACAGTATCAAGAGACCCAGTACTTC
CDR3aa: CASSLGQQYQETQYF

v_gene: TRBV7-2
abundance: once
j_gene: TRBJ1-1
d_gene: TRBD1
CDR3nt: TGTGCCAGCAGCTCTACAGGGGATTTGGAAGCTTTCTTT
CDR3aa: CASSSTGDLEAFF

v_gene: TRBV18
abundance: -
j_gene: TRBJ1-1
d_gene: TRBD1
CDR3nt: TGTGCCAGCTCACCAGGGACAGTGAACACTGAAGCTTTCTTT
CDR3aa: CASSPGTVNTEAFF

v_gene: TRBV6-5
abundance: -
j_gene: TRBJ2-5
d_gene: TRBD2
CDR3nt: TGTGCCAGCAGTTACTCTCTAGCGGGACAAGAGACCCAGTACTTC
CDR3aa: CASSYSLAGQETQYF

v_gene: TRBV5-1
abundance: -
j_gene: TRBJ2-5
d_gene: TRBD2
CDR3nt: TGCGCCAGCAGCTTGGCTCGGACTAGCGCAATCCAAGAGACCCAGTACTTC
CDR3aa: CASSLARTSAIQETQYF

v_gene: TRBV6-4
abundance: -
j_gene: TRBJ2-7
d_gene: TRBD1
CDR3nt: TGTGCCAGAGACCGGGGACAGGGACACTCGCAAATTACCTACGAGCAGTACTTC
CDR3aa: CARDRGQGHSQITYEQYF

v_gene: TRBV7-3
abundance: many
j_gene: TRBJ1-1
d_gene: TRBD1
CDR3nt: TGTGCCAGCAGCTTAACCAGACAGGGAGAAGCTTTCTTT
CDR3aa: CASSLTRQGEAFF

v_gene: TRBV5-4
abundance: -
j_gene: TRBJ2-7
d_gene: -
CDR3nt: TGTGCCAGCAGCTTGGACGCACCGGGTGAGCAGTACTTC
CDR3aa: CASSLDAPGEQYF

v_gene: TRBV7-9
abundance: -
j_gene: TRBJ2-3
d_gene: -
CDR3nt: TGTGCCAGCAGCTTAGCGACAAGGCAGGATACGCAGTATTTT
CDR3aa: CASSLATRQDTQYF

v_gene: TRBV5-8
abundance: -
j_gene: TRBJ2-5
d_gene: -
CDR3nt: TGTGCCAGCAGCCCGTCGGGGGAAGAGACCCAGTACTTC
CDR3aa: CASSPSGEETQYF

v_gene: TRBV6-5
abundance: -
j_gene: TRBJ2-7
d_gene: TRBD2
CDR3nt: TGTGCCAGCAGTCCCCTGGGACTACCACCTCGGGGGCAGTACTTC
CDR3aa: CASSPLGLPPRGQYF

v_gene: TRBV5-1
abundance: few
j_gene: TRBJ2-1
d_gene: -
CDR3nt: TGCGCCAGCAGCTTGGAAGGACAGCCCTGGGATGAGCAGTTCTTC
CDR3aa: CASSLEGQPWDEQFF

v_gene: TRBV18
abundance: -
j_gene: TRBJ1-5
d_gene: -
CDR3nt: TGTGCCAGCTCACCTAGCGTCAACGAGCCCCAGCATTTT
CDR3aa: CASSPSVNEPQHF

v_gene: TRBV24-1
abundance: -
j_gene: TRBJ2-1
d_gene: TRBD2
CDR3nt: TGTGCCACCAGTGATGCCGGGACTAGCGGGAGCTGGAATGAGCAGTTCTTC
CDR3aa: CATSDAGTSGSWNEQFF

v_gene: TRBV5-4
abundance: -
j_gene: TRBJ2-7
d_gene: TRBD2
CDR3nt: TGTGCCAGCAGCTCCCGGACTAGCGCTATCTACGAGCAGTACTTC
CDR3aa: CASSSRTSAIYEQYF

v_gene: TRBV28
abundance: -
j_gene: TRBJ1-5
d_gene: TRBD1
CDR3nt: TGTGCCAGCAGTCGTCACACAGGGGGCAATCAGCCCCAGCATTTT
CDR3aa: CASSRHTGGNQPQHF

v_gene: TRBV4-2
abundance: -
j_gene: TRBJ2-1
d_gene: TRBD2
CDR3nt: TGTGCCAGCAGCGAGGGACTAATAGTTCGAAATGAGCAGTTCTTC
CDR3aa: CASSEGLIVRNEQFF

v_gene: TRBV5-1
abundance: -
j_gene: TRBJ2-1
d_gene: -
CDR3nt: TGCGCCAGCAGCCCCGTGGAGCTGCTTGGCAATGAGCAGTTCTTC
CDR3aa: CASSPVELLGNEQFF

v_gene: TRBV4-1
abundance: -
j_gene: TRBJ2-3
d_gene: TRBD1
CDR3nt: TGCGCCAGCAGCATTTCCCCCCCCGAACAGGGGGCCAGCTCAGATACGCAGTATTTT
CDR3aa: CASSISPPEQGASSDTQYF

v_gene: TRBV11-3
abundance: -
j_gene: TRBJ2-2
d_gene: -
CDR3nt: TGTGCCAGCAGCTTCGAGGGCGGGGAGCTGTTTTTT
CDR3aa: CASSFEGGELFF

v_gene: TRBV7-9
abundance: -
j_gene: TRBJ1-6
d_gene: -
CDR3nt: TGTGCCAGCAGCTTGAGCAATTCACCCCTCCACTTT
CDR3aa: CASSLSNSPLHF

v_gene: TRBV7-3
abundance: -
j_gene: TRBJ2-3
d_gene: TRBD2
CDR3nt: TGTGCCAGCAGCTTAGGGACTAGCGGGTCTCAGATGGATACGCAGTATTTT
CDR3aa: CASSLGTSGSQMDTQYF

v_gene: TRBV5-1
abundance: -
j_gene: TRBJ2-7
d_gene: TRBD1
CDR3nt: TGCGCCAGCAGACAGGACAGGGGGTTGTGGTACGAGCAGTACTTC
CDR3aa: CASRQDRGLWYEQYF

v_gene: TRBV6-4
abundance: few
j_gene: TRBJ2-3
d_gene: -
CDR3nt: TGTGCCAGCAGTGCTAGGCTCATGGATACGCAGTATTTT
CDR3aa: CASSARLMDTQYF

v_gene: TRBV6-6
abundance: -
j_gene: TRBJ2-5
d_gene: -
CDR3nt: TGTGCCAGCACGGTCGGAGAGACCCAGTACTTC
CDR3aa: CASTVGETQYF

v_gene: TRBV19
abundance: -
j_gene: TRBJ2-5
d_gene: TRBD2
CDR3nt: TGTGCCAGTAGTGACGGGAGGGCCCGGGAGACCCAGTACTTC
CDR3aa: CASSDGRARETQYF

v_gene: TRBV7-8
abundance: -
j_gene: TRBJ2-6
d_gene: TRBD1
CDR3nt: TGTGCCAGCAGCCGGACAGGGCAATCTGGGGCCAACGTCCTGACTTTC
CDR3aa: CASSRTGQSGANVLTF

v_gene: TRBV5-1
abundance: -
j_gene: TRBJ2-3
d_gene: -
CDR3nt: TGCGCTACCTCGGGGGAAGGCACAGATACGCAGTATTTT
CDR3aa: CATSGEGTDTQYF

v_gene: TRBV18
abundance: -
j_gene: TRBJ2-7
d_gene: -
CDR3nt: TGTGCCAGCTCCCTGGGGGCCAGGGCCTACGAGCAGTACTTC
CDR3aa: CASSLGARAYEQYF

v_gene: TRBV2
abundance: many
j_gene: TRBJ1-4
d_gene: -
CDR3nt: TGTGCCAGCAGTACAGGGAAGTATGAAAAACTGTTTTTT
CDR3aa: CASSTGKYEKLFF

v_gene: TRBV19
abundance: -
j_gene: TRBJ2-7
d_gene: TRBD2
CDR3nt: TGTGCCACCACTAGCGGGAGGCCCTACGAGCAGTACTTC
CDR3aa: CATTSGRPYEQYF

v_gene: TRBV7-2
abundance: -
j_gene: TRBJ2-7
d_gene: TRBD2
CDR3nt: TGTGCCAGCAGCCCCCGCCCCCCCGGACTAGCGGGAGAAACGGAGTACTTC
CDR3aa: CASSPRPPGLAGETEYF

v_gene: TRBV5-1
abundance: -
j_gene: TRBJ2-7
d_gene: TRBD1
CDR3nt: TGCGCCAGCAGTCGACAGGGATCCTACGAGCAGTACTTC
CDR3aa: CASSRQGSYEQYF

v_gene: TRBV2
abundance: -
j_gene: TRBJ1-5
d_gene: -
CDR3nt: TGTGCCAGCAGTGGGGAACAGGTTAACAATCAGCCCCAGCATTTT
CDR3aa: CASSGEQVNNQPQHF

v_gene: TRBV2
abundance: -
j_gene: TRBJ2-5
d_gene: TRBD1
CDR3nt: TGTGCCAGCAGTTGGACAGGGCAAGAGACCCAGTACTTC
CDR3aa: CASSWTGQETQYF

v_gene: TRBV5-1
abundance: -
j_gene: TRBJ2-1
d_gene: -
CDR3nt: TGCGCCAGCAGCGCCGGGACACAGCTCTACAATGAGCAGTTCTTC
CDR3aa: CASSAGTQLYNEQFF

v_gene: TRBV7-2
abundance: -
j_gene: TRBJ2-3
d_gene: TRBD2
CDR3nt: TGTGCCAGCAGCCTACGGACTAGAGGCGATACGCAGTATTTT
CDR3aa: CASSLRTRGDTQYF

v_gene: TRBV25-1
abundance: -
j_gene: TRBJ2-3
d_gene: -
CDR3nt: TGTGCCAGCAGTAAATCCAGGGGTTGGGATACGCAGTATTTT
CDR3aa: CASSKSRGWDTQYF

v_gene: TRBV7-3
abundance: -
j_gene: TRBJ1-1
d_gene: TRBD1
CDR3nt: TGTGCCAGCAGCTTAACCCGACAGGGAGCGAACACTGAAGCTTTCTTT
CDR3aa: CASSLTRQGANTEAFF

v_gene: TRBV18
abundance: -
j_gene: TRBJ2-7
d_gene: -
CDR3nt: TGTGCCAGCTCACCGGGACAATCCTACGAGCAGTACTTC
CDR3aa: CASSPGQSYEQYF

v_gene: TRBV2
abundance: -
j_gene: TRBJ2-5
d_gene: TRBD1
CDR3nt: TGTGCCATCAATCGACAGGGGGCTGGAGAGACCCAGTACTTC
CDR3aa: CAINRQGAGETQYF

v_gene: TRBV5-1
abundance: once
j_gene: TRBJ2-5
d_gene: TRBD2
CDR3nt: TGCGCCAGCAGCTCTGCGTCCGGGGGGGAGACCCAGTACTTC
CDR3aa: CASSSASGGETQYF

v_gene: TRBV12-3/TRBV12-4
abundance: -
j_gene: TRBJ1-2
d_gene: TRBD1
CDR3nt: TGTGCCAGCAGTGGACAGGAGCTCTATGGCTACACCTTC
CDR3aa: CASSGQELYGYTF